One and the same sample provided the 31 T cell receptor beta chains below, sequenced in a study of cytomegalovirus exposure and HLA in healthy donors. The PCR employed 60 Vbeta primers together with 13 Jbeta primers. Assay used: immunoSEQ multiplex PCR; TCRdb lists only in-frame clones, some missing. With 200,000 to 250,000 clones in the sample, the ten largest clones hold roughly 1.2%. Input material: PBMCs. All receptors come from a girl aged 2 to 10 in good health and CMV-seropositive.

The chain links TRBV13 to TRBJ1-1; perhaps TRBD1 as D (6 bases). Germline V gene lookup returns CDR1 PRHDT and CDR2 FYEKMQ (reference sequence). This CDR3 spans 14 amino acids. The V gene lost 2 bases and the J gene lost 1 base, with 8 bases spanning the gap. The CDR3 nucleotides read TGTGCCAGCAGCTTAAGGGGGTGGAACACTGAAGCTTTCTTT. It is translated as CASSLRGWNTEAFF.

The chain uses TRBV6-5 and TRBJ1-4; D gene unclear. V was pared by 5 bases and J by 3 bases, with 7 bases between. CDR1 and CDR2 from the germline V gene are MNHEY and SVGAGI. CDR3 length equals 13 residues. This chain's CDR3 is CASSSTANEKLFF. The CDR3 region has the DNA TGTGCCAGCAGTAGTACAGCTAATGAAAAACTGTTTTTT.

The chain recombines TRBV30 with TRBJ2-7; 10 positions agree with TRBD1. Germline V lookup: CDR1 GTSNPN, CDR2 SVGIG (reference sequence). J gave up 4 bases and V 2 bases, and 8 bases lay outside the gene matches. The CDR3 is 15 residues long. CDR3 in DNA: TGTGCCTGGAGTCCCTGGACAGGGGGGTTTTACGAGCAGTACTTC. Its translation: CAWSPWTGGFYEQYF.

The CDR3 is CSVVSNYNEQFF. The DNA for the CDR3 is TGCAGCGTTGTGTCCAACTACAATGAGCAGTTCTTC. J is TRBJ2-1 and V is TRBV29-1; D gene unclear. The germline V gene has CDR1 SQVTM and CDR2 ANQGSEA. This CDR3 is built from 12 residues. With 4 bases removed from V and 3 bases from J, the gap between germline ends came to 7 bases.

The chain is built from TRBV5-1 and TRBJ2-2; 8 bases line up with TRBD1. The germline gives CDR1 SGHRS, CDR2 YFSETQ. CDR3 size: 14 residues. V was clipped by 4 bases and J by 5 bases; unmatched bases: 4. In nucleotides, the CDR3 is TGCGCCAGCAGCGCGGACAGGGTGACCGGGGAGCTGTTTTTT. This gives the protein CASSADRVTGELFF.

The chain links TRBV5-1 to TRBJ2-1; no clear D gene. Germline CDR1 and CDR2: SGHRS and YFSETQ. The CDR3 is 15 residues long. V gave up 4 bases and J gave up 0 bases, with 11 bases separating them. The CDR3 DNA sequence: TGCGCCAGCAGCCCCGCAGACTTCTCCTACAATGAGCAGTTCTTC. Its protein product is CASSPADFSYNEQFF.

The gene calls are TRBV10-3 and TRBJ1-4; TRBD1 agrees at 8 bases. J was trimmed by 0 bases and V by 3 bases; bases with no gene match: 6. Germline V lookup: CDR1 ENHRY, CDR2 SYGVKD. The CDR3 has 17 amino acids. Here the CDR3 reads CAISDPRQGSTNEKLFF. CDR3 nucleotide sequence: TGTGCCATCAGTGATCCAAGACAGGGGTCAACTAATGAAAAACTGTTTTTT.

The chain employs TRBV7-9 and TRBJ2-1; unclear D gene. The V end lost 1 base, the J end lost 8 bases, and 6 bases lay between the germline ends. The germline V gene has CDR1 SEHNR and CDR2 FQNEAQ (reference sequence). The CDR3 is made up of 12 amino acids. DNA for the CDR3: TGTGCCAGCAGCTTAGACTCGGATGAGCAGTTCTTC. This encodes CASSLDSDEQFF.

The chain is built from TRBV7-8 and TRBJ2-3; no definite D call. The germline V gene encodes CDR1 SGHVS and CDR2 FQNEAQ. This CDR3 comprises 16 residues. The V end lost 5 bases, the J end lost 2 bases, and 17 bases lay between the germline ends. CDR3 DNA sequence: TGTGCCAGCAGCCCGTCCGGTGAGCGATCCACAGATACGCAGTATTTT. This translates into CASSPSGERSTDTQYF. Complete variable domain (other parts from reference TRBV7-8 and TRBJ2-3): GAGVSQSPRYKVAKRGQDVALRCDPISGHVSLFWYQQALGQGPEFLTYFQNEAQLDKSGLPSDRFFAERPEGSVSTLKIQRTQQEDSAVYLCASSPSGERSTDTQYFGPGTRLTVL.

V is TRBV18 and J is TRBJ1-4; TRBD1 aligns across 8 bases. Germline CDR1 is KGHSH and CDR2 is LQKENI. The CDR3 is 14 amino acids. Trimming at V came to 6 bases and at J to 6 bases, leaving 6 bases not matched to a gene. The CDR3 region is CASSQQGGDEKLFF. The CDR3 DNA sequence: TGTGCCAGCTCCCAACAGGGGGGCGATGAAAAACTGTTTTTT.

This rearrangement joins TRBV5-1 to TRBJ1-1, with D possibly TRBD1 on 5 matching bases. CDR3 size: 17 residues. Per the germline V gene, CDR1 is SGHRS and CDR2 is YFSETQ. V dropped 0 bases and J dropped 2 bases, with 17 bases sitting between them. The CDR3 DNA sequence: TGCGCCAGCAGCTTGGAGAGGCAGGGCCTTTTTAACACTGAAGCTTTCTTT. As protein: CASSLERQGLFNTEAFF.

The chain couples TRBV27 to TRBJ1-2, with D tentatively TRBD1 (6 bases). The V gene's germline CDR1 is MNHEY and CDR2 SMNVEV (reference sequence). The CDR3 is 14 amino acids. V was trimmed by 1 base and J by 7 bases, leaving 13 bases between them. CDR3 in amino acids: CASSLLAGEGGYTF. CDR3 coding DNA: TGTGCCAGCAGTTTATTGGCAGGGGAGGGTGGCTACACCTTC.

This chain's CDR3 is CASKAGHLSYEQYF. In DNA form, the CDR3 reads TGTGCCAGCAAAGCTGGTCACCTCTCCTACGAGCAGTACTTC. This chain links TRBV27 with TRBJ2-7; D gene ambiguous. This CDR3 region has 14 residues. Trimming stripped 7 bases from V and 0 bases from J, with 13 bases between. Germline CDR1 and CDR2: MNHEY and SMNVEV (reference sequence).

V usage is TRBV7-2 and J usage is TRBJ2-5, with D perhaps matching TRBD2 (6 bases). Trimming pared 0 bases from V and 2 bases from J, leaving 10 bases between. The CDR3 spans 15 residues. CDR1 is SGHTA and CDR2 is FQGNSA in the germline V gene. This CDR3 is CASSLAGGVQETQYF. CDR3 nucleotides: TGTGCCAGCAGCTTAGCGGGGGGAGTTCAAGAGACCCAGTACTTC.

The chain is built from TRBV10-2 and TRBJ1-5; TRBD1 agrees at 7 bases. This CDR3 spans 15 amino acids. Germline lookup yields CDR1 WSHSY and CDR2 SAAADI. V lost 7 bases to trimming and J lost 4 bases; unmatched junction nucleotides: 10. In DNA, the CDR3 is TGCGCCAGCACTTCGAGTCAGGGGGGAAATCAGCCCCAGCATTTT. It specifies CASTSSQGGNQPQHF.

The chain joins TRBV6-1 to TRBJ1-2; 7 nucleotides align to TRBD1. The CDR3 totals 16 residues. V lost 3 bases and J lost 9; bases outside the gene matches: 16. Per germline, CDR1 MNHNS and CDR2 SASEGT. CDR3 coding DNA: TGTGCCAGCAGTGATCCCCTTATGACAGGGTTAGTGCGCTACACCTTC. Translated, it gives CASSDPLMTGLVRYTF.

V is TRBV27 and J is TRBJ2-1, with D maybe TRBD2 (5 bases). Germline V gene data show CDR1 as MNHEY and CDR2 as SMNVEV (reference sequence). The CDR3 totals 12 residues. Deletions cut 6 bases from V and 7 bases from J, with 10 bases between. The CDR3 sequence is CASRNTRNEQFF. Here the CDR3 DNA reads TGTGCCAGCAGAAATACTAGGAATGAGCAGTTCTTC.

This chain joins TRBV15 and TRBJ2-1; 10 bases map to TRBD2. Germline values: CDR1 LNHNV, CDR2 YYDKDF (reference sequence). Losses at the gene ends were 1 base for V and 5 bases for J; bases not matched to a gene: 5. This CDR3 spans 16 amino acids. The CDR3 sequence is CATSRGTSGANNEQFF. CDR3 sequence (DNA): TGTGCCACCAGCAGAGGGACTAGCGGAGCTAACAATGAGCAGTTCTTC.

The V call is TRBV5-1, the J call TRBJ1-1, with 8 bases identical to TRBD1. CDR1 is SGHRS and CDR2 is YFSETQ in the germline V gene. V lost 4 bases to trimming and J lost 1 base; unmatched junction nucleotides: 6. The CDR3 loop spans 15 amino acids. Here the CDR3 DNA reads TGCGCCAGCAGCCCCCCGGACAGGGCGAACACTGAAGCTTTCTTT. Its translation is CASSPPDRANTEAFF.

The chain employs TRBV28 and TRBJ2-1; TRBD2 might be the D (5 bases). CDR1 and CDR2 from the germline V gene are MDHEN and SYDVKM. The CDR3 runs to 15 residues. Trimming took 1 base from V and 2 from J, leaving 9 bases between them. CDR3 protein: CASSLSGIPYNEQFF. CDR3 DNA: TGTGCCAGCAGTTTATCCGGGATCCCCTACAATGAGCAGTTCTTC.

The CDR3 sequence: CASSSGTGATTGELFF. For the CDR3, the DNA is TGTGCCAGCAGTTCCGGGACAGGGGCGACCACCGGGGAGCTGTTTTTT. The chain employs TRBV27 and TRBJ2-2; TRBD1 aligns across 10 bases. V lost 4 bases, J lost 4 bases, and 6 bases stayed unmatched. CDR1 and CDR2 from the germline V gene are MNHEY and SMNVEV (reference sequence). CDR3 length: 16 residues.

The chain carries TRBV20-1 and TRBJ1-1; possibly TRBD1 for D (5 bases). V shed 4 bases and J shed 10 bases, with 13 bases lying between them. CDR3 size: 11 residues. The germline V gene has CDR1 DFQATT and CDR2 SNEGSKA (reference sequence). CDR3: CSAILGPGAFF. The CDR3 nucleotides are TGCAGTGCTATTTTGGGGCCGGGAGCTTTCTTT.

The rearrangement joins TRBV5-1 to TRBJ1-1, with D possibly TRBD1 on 5 matching bases. Trimming took off 0 bases at V and 6 bases at J, with 9 bases between the two ends. The germline gives CDR1 SGHRS, CDR2 YFSETQ. This CDR3 is 13 amino acids long. CDR3 in amino acids: CASSLAGAPEAFF. The CDR3 region has the DNA TGCGCCAGCAGCTTGGCTGGGGCCCCTGAAGCTTTCTTT.

The rearrangement uses TRBV19 and TRBJ1-1; possibly TRBD1 for D (5 bases). CDR1 LNHDA and CDR2 SQIVND come from the germline V gene (reference sequence). With 3 bases removed from V and 5 bases from J, the gap between germline ends came to 10 bases. The CDR3 totals 13 residues. The CDR3 DNA reads TGTGCCAGTAGTATTTCAGGGAATACTGAAGCTTTCTTT. This encodes CASSISGNTEAFF.

The rearrangement uses TRBV18 and TRBJ2-2, with 8 positions matching TRBD1. The CDR3 has 15 amino acids. V dropped 2 bases and J dropped 5; count of bases not matched to a gene: 4. Germline V gene lookup returns CDR1 KGHSH and CDR2 LQKENI. CDR3 in amino acids: CASSPEGQVTGELFF. CDR3 bases: TGTGCCAGCTCACCAGAGGGACAGGTAACCGGGGAGCTGTTTTTT. Drawing the rest from reference TRBV18 and TRBJ2-2, the complete variable domain is NAGVMQNPRHLVRRRGQEARLRCSPMKGHSHVYWYRQLPEEGLKFMVYLQKENIIDESGMPKERFSAEFPKEGPSILRIQQVVRGDSAAYFCASSPEGQVTGELFFGEGSRLTVL.

J is TRBJ2-3 and V is TRBV4-1, with D unresolved. V gave up 4 bases and J gave up 6 bases, with 20 bases separating them. The germline CDR1 and CDR2 sequences are MGHRA and YSYEKL. This CDR3 has 16 residues. As DNA, the CDR3 is TGCGCCAGCAGCCCGTACGTACAGATCTCCACGGATACGCAGTATTTT. Protein: CASSPYVQISTDTQYF.

The J gene is TRBJ1-5, the V gene TRBV28; D unresolved. CDR3 length: 16 residues. Trimming took 8 bases from V and 3 from J, leaving 20 bases between them. Germline V gene sequence: CDR1 MDHEN, CDR2 SYDVKM. The CDR3 region is CASRDRRNYYNQPQHF. In nucleotides, the CDR3 is TGTGCCAGCCGAGACCGACGGAATTACTACAATCAGCCCCAGCATTTT.

The V and J genes are TRBV6-1 and TRBJ2-7; tentatively, D is TRBD1 (5 bases). The V and J ends lost 7 bases and 2 bases respectively, with 15 bases between them. CDR1 and CDR2 from the germline V gene are MNHNS and SASEGT. The CDR3 has 14 amino acids. This CDR3 is CASTIRASTYEQYF. CDR3 DNA: TGTGCCAGCACAATCAGGGCTTCAACCTACGAGCAGTACTTC.

This chain connects TRBV28 to TRBJ1-5; no reliable D call. V was trimmed by 7 bases and J by 1 base, leaving 17 bases between them. The V gene's germline CDR1 is MDHEN and CDR2 SYDVKM. The CDR3 has 16 amino acids. CDR3 DNA: TGTGCCAGCATCGAAGGAGGGAAAGAAAGCAATCAGCCCCAGCATTTT. Translating it yields CASIEGGKESNQPQHF. Looking up the rest from reference TRBV28 and TRBJ1-5 gives the full variable domain: DVKVTQSSRYLVKRTGEKVFLECVQDMDHENMFWYRQDPGLGLRLIYFSYDVKMKEKGDIPEGYSVSREKKERFSLILESASTNQTSMYLCASIEGGKESNQPQHFGDGTRLSIL.

The rearrangement joins TRBV13 to TRBJ2-2; maybe TRBD1 (5 bases). V dropped 7 bases and J dropped 1 base, with 16 bases sitting between them. This CDR3 contains 16 residues. Germline assignment: CDR1 PRHDT and CDR2 FYEKMQ (reference sequence). CDR3 in DNA: TGTGCCAGCACCCTTTCCGGGCAGGGGAACACCGGGGAGCTGTTTTTT. Protein: CASTLSGQGNTGELFF.

The chain carries TRBV2 and TRBJ1-3, with 8 bases matching TRBD1. V lost 5 bases, J lost 6 bases, and 6 bases stayed unmatched. Germline lookup yields CDR1 SNHLY and CDR2 FYNNEI. The CDR3 length is 14 residues. The CDR3 reads CASSSRGRENTIYF. The CDR3, as DNA: TGTGCCAGCAGTTCCAGGGGGCGGGAAAACACCATATATTTT.